This entry describes one T cell receptor (beta chain). In the study's own analysis: The assay estimated nucleated cells by amplifying reference gene primers. Profiling relied on immunoSEQ multiplex PCR, and the TCRdb table lists in-frame clones only, not all of them. V, J and clone size were drawn from that table, and D and trimming were deduced from the DNA. The table has approximately 150,000 clones, approximately 83% seen once. The data were taken from a study of blood T cell repertoires in COVID-19. The CDR3 contains 16 residues. J was trimmed by 3 bases and V by 1 base; bases with no gene match: 6. Germline V gene data show CDR1 as LGHDT and CDR2 as YNNKEL (reference sequence).

This receptor was obtained from a man in his sixties or seventies who had recovered from COVID-19. This rearrangement joins TRBV3-1 (or the pseudogene TRBV3-2) to TRBJ2-3; 8 positions match TRBD1. The specimen was peripheral blood. The CDR3, as DNA: TGTGCCAGCAGCCAAGCGCCCGGACAGGGAACAGATACGCAGTATTTT. Translated: CASSQAPGQGTDTQYF.